This section outlines one T cell receptor beta chain sequence together with its context. Its antigen remains unknown. Some clones are missing from TCRdb's copy, which holds only in-frame ones; the method was immunoSEQ multiplex PCR. This table has roughly 120,000 clones, less than 95% appearing once. This sample is drawn from a study of siplizumab effects on memory and regulatory T cells. Germline CDR1 reads SNHLY; CDR2 reads FYNNEI. V shed 5 bases and J shed 8 bases, with 13 bases lying between them. This CDR3 is built from 13 residues. Study outcomes and limitations: Few alloreactive clones mapped to unstimulated subsets.

The sequence derives from a human donor in good health. The chain joins TRBV2 to TRBJ2-1; D remains unclear. The sample consisted of non-Treg CD4+ T cells sorted from blood. The CDR3 coding sequence is TGTGCCAGCAGTTCCCAAAATCTTGATGAGCAGTTCTTC. Its protein is CASSSQNLDEQFF.